This TCR beta chain is from a study of T cell clonality in common variable immunodeficiency. Findings and caveats of the study: Reportedly, TCR beta sequences from common variable immunodeficiency showed fewer deletions and N-nucleotide insertions. The cause of increased CVID clonality remains unclear without subpopulation sequencing. CVID subjects had higher TCRbeta clonality than healthy controls, most marked in about a third.

Control and CVID samples contributed equal amounts of genomic DNA. The repertoire was sequenced with immunoSEQ multiplex PCR; TCRdb's copy has only in-frame clones and lacks some. The data show approximately 29,000 clones, none appearing only once, with approximately 3.1% held by the ten largest. A word on this clone: Its target is unknown. Read data end 3 residues before the CDR3 end; the end is taken from the germline J gene.

J lost 4 bases, V lost 3 bases, and 8 bases had no gene match. CDR1 and CDR2 from the germline V gene are SGHRS and YFSETQ. This CDR3 spans 15 amino acids. V usage is TRBV5-1 and J usage is TRBJ2-7; 9 nucleotides agree with TRBD1. The sequenced sample consisted of peripheral blood mononuclear cells. The clonotype originates from a human donor with common variable immunodeficiency. CDR3 residues: CASSSRDRESYEQYF. The DNA read from the CDR3 is TGCGCCAGCAGCTCCCGGGACAGGGAATCTTACGAG.